The rows below give T cell receptor beta chains drawn from one sample of a study of T cells in Graves' hyperthyroidism and ophthalmopathy. TCRdb called the multiplex PCR reads again in MiXCR, with one record for every CDR3 protein. Of about 380,000 distinct CDR3 sequences detected, roughly 13% appear once; the ten largest clones hold less than 25%. The material sequenced was blood. Receptors originate from a man aged 25-40 years with Graves' hyperthyroidism that later progressed to Graves' ophthalmopathy. CDR3s include the opening cysteine and the closing phenylalanine or tryptophan. D genes are given only for firm matches. Clone size is shown for a subset of rows, as once, few, many or a class of expanded clone.

D gene	V gene	clone size	J gene	CDR3 DNA	CDR3 protein
NA	TRBV10-1	NA	TRBJ1-2	TGCGCCAGGGAGGTAGGGTACTATGGCTACACCTTC	CAREVGYYGYTF
NA	TRBV7-8	many	TRBJ1-2	TGTGCCAGCAGCTTAGTAGAATCCTATGGCTACACCTTC	CASSLVESYGYTF
NA	TRBV10-1	many	TRBJ1-1	TGCGCCAGCAGTGAGTCCGTTGTGGGGGAGAACACTGAAGCTTTCTTT	CASSESVVGENTEAFF
NA	TRBV9	many	TRBJ1-1	TGTGCCAGCAGCGTAGGGACCAGACTCACTGAAGCTTTCTTT	CASSVGTRLTEAFF
NA	TRBV6-1	many	TRBJ2-2	TGTGCCAGCAGTCCGTACCAGGGCCGGACCGGGGAGCTGTTTTTT	CASSPYQGRTGELFF
NA	TRBV4-1	NA	TRBJ1-4	TGCGCCAGCAGCCAGGGACGACCCGTGGGGGAAAAACTGTTTTTT	CASSQGRPVGEKLFF
NA	TRBV7-9	many	TRBJ2-3	TGTGCCAGCAGCTCACCTACAGCTACAGATACGCAGTATTTT	CASSSPTATDTQYF
NA	TRBV6-5	NA	TRBJ2-5	TGTGCCAGCAGTTACTCTGGGGGGCGAGAGACCCAGTACTTC	CASSYSGGRETQYF
TRBD1	TRBV6-1	many	TRBJ2-5	TGTGCCAGCAGTGGGACCGGGACAGGGAAAGAGACCCAGTACTTC	CASSGTGTGKETQYF
NA	TRBV30	many	TRBJ1-6	TGTGCCTGGACGGTTAAGATCTATAATTCACCCCTCCACTTT	CAWTVKIYNSPLHF
TRBD2	TRBV6-1	many	TRBJ2-2	TGTGCCAGCAGTGTAGGACTAGCGGGGACCGGGGAGCTGTTTTTT	CASSVGLAGTGELFF
TRBD2	TRBV28	many	TRBJ2-1	TGTGCCAGCAGTTTGGTAGCGGGGGGGCCTAATGAGCAGTTCTTC	CASSLVAGGPNEQFF
TRBD2	TRBV4-1	NA	TRBJ2-1	TGCGCCAGCAGCCAAGTAGCGGGCTACAATGAGCAGTTCTTC	CASSQVAGYNEQFF
TRBD1	TRBV2	many	TRBJ2-7	TGTGCCAGCAGTGAAGGGCGGGCAGGGGGCCGCGAGCAGTACTTC	CASSEGRAGGREQYF
NA	TRBV6-1	many	TRBJ2-5	TGTGCCAGCAGTAGGGGTTTCCAAGAGACCCAGTACTTC	CASSRGFQETQYF
NA	TRBV4-1	NA	TRBJ1-4	TGCGCCAGCAGCCAAAACCCCGGTGGCACTAATGAAAAACTGTTTTTT	CASSQNPGGTNEKLFF
NA	TRBV7-3	many	TRBJ2-3	TGTGCCAGCAGCTCCTCCCCAAAGAGCACAGATACGCAGTATTTT	CASSSSPKSTDTQYF
NA	TRBV3-1	many	TRBJ1-5	TGTGCCAGCAGCCAAGATGCGATTAGCAATCAGCCCCAGCATTTT	CASSQDAISNQPQHF
NA	TRBV10-3	few	TRBJ1-6	TGTGCCATCAGCGACAGTTTTAATTCACCCCTCCACTTT	CAISDSFNSPLHF
NA	TRBV28	many	TRBJ2-7	TGTGCCGCTTCCCTACAGTTACCCCTCTACGAGCAGTACTTC	CAASLQLPLYEQYF
NA	TRBV30	many	TRBJ1-2	TGTGCCTGGAGTGTGTCCAGGAACTATGGCTACACCTTC	CAWSVSRNYGYTF
NA	TRBV6-5	many	TRBJ2-7	TGTGCCAGCAGTTACGAACAGCTGGTGGGCGAGCAGTACTTC	CASSYEQLVGEQYF
NA	TRBV28	NA	TRBJ1-5	TGTGCCAGCAGTTTTGGGGGGTCCTGGGGCTGGCCCCAGCATTTT	CASSFGGSWGWPQHF
NA	TRBV7-2	few	TRBJ1-4	TGTGCCAGCAGCCGGGAGCTGTGGGGAGCTAATGAAAAACTGTTTTTT	CASSRELWGANEKLFF
NA	TRBV2	many	TRBJ1-5	TGTGCCGGGGGGATGGGGCAGGATCAGCCCCAGCATTTT	CAGGMGQDQPQHF
TRBD1	TRBV6-9	NA	TRBJ2-3	TGTGCCAGCAGTTCCCGGGACAGGGGAACAGATACGCAGTATTTT	CASSSRDRGTDTQYF
NA	TRBV27	many	TRBJ2-1	TGTGCCAGCATCCATGTCCGGGATGAGCAGTTCTTC	CASIHVRDEQFF
NA	TRBV5-1	few	TRBJ1-2	TGCGCCAGCAGCCCCCTGCGGGGGCTCGACTATGGCTACACCTTC	CASSPLRGLDYGYTF
TRBD1	TRBV12-3/TRBV12-4	many	TRBJ1-6	TGTGCCAGCAGTTTGGGACAGAGCTCCTATAATTCACCCCTCCACTTT	CASSLGQSSYNSPLHF
NA	TRBV5-5	few	TRBJ2-7	TGTGCCAGCGCTGGCTACGAGCAGTACTTC	CASAGYEQYF
NA	TRBV5-1	many	TRBJ2-5	TGCGCCAGCAGCTTGGCCGGAGTGGGAGCTCCTCAAGAGACCCAGTACTTC	CASSLAGVGAPQETQYF
TRBD1	TRBV7-3	many	TRBJ2-5	TGTGCCAGCAGCCCTAGCCCCCTCAGGACAGGGAAGGAGACCCAGTACTTC	CASSPSPLRTGKETQYF
TRBD2	TRBV29-1	few	TRBJ2-5	TGCAGCGTTGCCCGGGGACTAGCGGGGGCAGAGACCCAGTACTTC	CSVARGLAGAETQYF
NA	TRBV27	many	TRBJ2-7	TGTGCCAGCAGTTTAGAGTATAGGGTCGCCTACGAGCAGTACTTC	CASSLEYRVAYEQYF
NA	TRBV7-9	NA	TRBJ1-5	TGTGCCAGCAGCCCTTCGGCGGGGGGCAATCAGCCCCAGCATTTT	CASSPSAGGNQPQHF
NA	TRBV3-1	few	TRBJ1-3	TGTGCCAGCAGCCCCAACCCGGGACAATCCTACGGAAACACCATATATTTT	CASSPNPGQSYGNTIYF
TRBD2	TRBV11-2	NA	TRBJ2-5	TGTGCCAGCAGACCACTAGCGGGGGGACAAGAGACCCAGTACTTC	CASRPLAGGQETQYF
NA	TRBV7-2	NA	TRBJ2-4	TGTGCCAGCAGCTTCATTGGAGTCGGACAACACAAAAACATTCAGTACTTC	CASSFIGVGQHKNIQYF
NA	TRBV16	NA	TRBJ2-1	TGTGCCAGCAGCCAACGGCCTAGCCCCACTTACTACAATGAGCAGTTCTTC	CASSQRPSPTYYNEQFF
TRBD2	TRBV2	many	TRBJ2-3	TGTGCCAGCAGCACCGGGACTAGTGGCGTCGCGGATACGCAGTATTTT	CASSTGTSGVADTQYF
TRBD2	TRBV10-3	many	TRBJ2-1	TGTGCCATCAGTGAAGAGGGGCGGGGGGGCCCCGGTGAGCAGTTCTTC	CAISEEGRGGPGEQFF
TRBD2	TRBV7-9	NA	TRBJ2-5	TGTGCCAGCAGCTTACCACTAGCGGGGGCCCTCCAAGAGACCCAGTACTTC	CASSLPLAGALQETQYF
NA	TRBV11-2	once	TRBJ2-7	TGTGCCAGCAGTCAAGGGGTCAGGGTCTACGAGCAGTACTTC	CASSQGVRVYEQYF
NA	TRBV7-9	many	TRBJ1-1	TGTGCCAGCAGCTTTTACAGGGTTAGCACTGAAGCTTTCTTT	CASSFYRVSTEAFF
NA	TRBV4-1	few	TRBJ1-4	TGCGCCAGCAGCCAGGGGTTAACTAATGAAAAACTGTTTTTT	CASSQGLTNEKLFF
NA	TRBV9	few	TRBJ2-6	TGTGCCAGCAGCGCGGACGGTTACTCTGGGGCCAACGTCCTGACTTTC	CASSADGYSGANVLTF
NA	TRBV6-1	many	TRBJ1-1	TGTGCCAGCAGACGGGTTTTGGACACTGAAGCTTTCTTT	CASRRVLDTEAFF
TRBD2	TRBV7-8	NA	TRBJ2-7	TGTGCCAGCAGCTGGCGGGAGGGGCAGGGGTCCCCCTACGAGCAGTACTTC	CASSWREGQGSPYEQYF
TRBD2	TRBV30	NA	TRBJ2-7	TGTGCCTGGAGTGTACTAGCGGGGGAGTACGAGCAGTACTTC	CAWSVLAGEYEQYF
NA	TRBV27	NA	TRBJ2-2	TGTGCCAGCAGTTTTTCCTTCACCGGGGAGCTGTTTTTT	CASSFSFTGELFF